What follows are 22 T cell receptor beta chains derived from one specimen sequenced in a study of OX40 agonist ivuxolimab in advanced cancers. TCRdb's copy holds only in-frame clones and misses some; the assay was immunoSEQ multiplex PCR. Of about 99,000 clones in the sample, 90% to 97% were seen once. The sequencing used CD4+ or CD8+ T cells sorted from blood, collected in a trial of the OX40 agonist ivuxolimab. These receptors were collected from an adult with an advanced solid tumor such as melanoma, head and neck, liver or kidney cancer.

V usage is TRBV4-2 and J usage is TRBJ2-1, with D perhaps being TRBD1 or TRBD2 (5 bases each). Germline values: CDR1 LGHNA, CDR2 YNFKEQ. Trimming cost V 0 bases and J 9 bases, with 15 bases left between them. The CDR3 is made up of 15 amino acids. The CDR3 sequence is CASSQEAATGREQFF. The CDR3 DNA sequence: TGTGCCAGCAGCCAAGAAGCGGCTACGGGACGTGAGCAGTTCTTC.

Turning to this clone: Distinct nucleotide sequences in the sample also encode this CDR3. V and J are TRBV4-1 and TRBJ1-1; TRBD1 might be the D (5 bases). Germline assignment: CDR1 MGHRA and CDR2 YSYEKL. The length of the CDR3 is 11 residues. With 3 bases removed from V and 7 bases from J, the gap between germline ends came to 6 bases. For the CDR3, the DNA is TGCGCCAGCAGCCAGGGGGGTGAAGCTTTCTTT. This sequence encodes CASSQGGEAFF.

This chain connects TRBV7-9 to TRBJ1-1; D uncertain. The V gene's germline CDR1 is SEHNR and CDR2 FQNEAQ (reference sequence). The V end was cut by 4 bases, the J end by 6 bases, with 6 bases between. The CDR3 length is 11 residues. The CDR3: CASSSSAEAFF. The CDR3 coding sequence is TGTGCCAGCAGCTCAAGCGCTGAAGCTTTCTTT.

The V gene is TRBV19, the J gene TRBJ2-3; D call uncertain. Germline values: CDR1 LNHDA, CDR2 SQIVND (reference sequence). V lost 3 bases and J lost 3, with 4 bases in between. This CDR3 has 12 amino acids. This chain's CDR3 is CASSMSTDTQYF. CDR3 nucleotide sequence: TGTGCCAGTAGTATGTCGACAGATACGCAGTATTTT.

The chain combines TRBV7-9 with TRBJ1-1; D gene unclear. This CDR3 region has 14 residues. The germline V and J ends were trimmed by 1 base and 0 bases, with 6 bases remaining between them. CDR1 and CDR2 from the germline V gene are SEHNR and FQNEAQ (reference sequence). CDR3 sequence reads: CASSLDTLNTEAFF. The CDR3 bases are TGTGCCAGCAGCTTAGACACGCTGAACACTGAAGCTTTCTTT.

The chain links TRBV27 to TRBJ2-3, with TRBD2 matching 12 bases. Unmatched junction bases numbered 2, after V lost 2 bases and J lost 5 bases. Germline V CDR1 and CDR2: MNHEY, SMNVEV (reference sequence). The CDR3 sequence is 15 residues long. For the CDR3, the DNA is TGTGCCAGCAGTTTACTAGCGGGAGGGAAAGATACGCAGTATTTT. Encoded protein: CASSLLAGGKDTQYF.

The chain links TRBV19 to TRBJ1-4; no clear D. The germline V gene has CDR1 LNHDA and CDR2 SQIVND (reference sequence). The CDR3 length is 14 residues. The V end was cut by 6 bases, the J end by 3 bases, with 11 bases between. The CDR3, as DNA: TGTGCCAGTAGGAACTTACTTGCTAATGAAAAACTGTTTTTT. Its translation: CASRNLLANEKLFF.

CDR3 protein: CASSLDELVYTF. CDR3 nucleotide sequence: TGTGCCAGCAGCCTAGACGAATTAGTCTACACCTTC. The chain combines TRBV5-4 with TRBJ1-2; D is ambiguous. This CDR3 has 12 amino acids. Per the germline V gene, CDR1 is SGHNT and CDR2 is YYREEE (reference sequence). Trimming stripped 4 bases from V and 10 bases from J, with 14 bases between.

This rearrangement joins TRBV4-3 to TRBJ2-7, with a possible D match to TRBD2 (6 bases). Germline V gene sequence: CDR1 LGHNA, CDR2 YSLEER. V dropped 3 bases and J dropped 1 base, with 19 bases sitting between them. This CDR3 spans 17 amino acids. In DNA, the CDR3 is TGCGCCAGCAGCCAGGCCTTTGGGGACGGGGGATCCTACGAGCAGTACTTC. Its translation is CASSQAFGDGGSYEQYF.

V is TRBV5-8 and J is TRBJ2-1, with a tentative D call TRBD1 (5 bases). The CDR3 loop spans 15 amino acids. Germline V lookup: CDR1 SGHTS, CDR2 YDEGEE. The V end was cut by 0 bases, the J end by 5 bases, with 12 bases between. The CDR3 region has the DNA TGTGCCAGCAGCTTGGTTGCAGGGATGGACAATGAGCAGTTCTTC. Its translation: CASSLVAGMDNEQFF. The whole variable domain, remainder taken from reference TRBV5-8 and TRBJ2-1, is EAGVTQSPTHLIKTRGQQATLRCSPISGHTSVYWYQQALGLGLQFLLWYDEGEERNRGNFPPRFSGRQFPNYSSELNVNALELEDSALYLCASSLVAGMDNEQFFGPGTRLTVL.

This chain connects TRBV19 to TRBJ2-3, with D possibly being TRBD1 (5 bases). CDR1 and CDR2 (germline): LNHDA, SQIVND (reference sequence). Trimming stripped 5 bases from V and 6 bases from J, with 15 bases between. The CDR3 runs 14 residues. The chain's CDR3 is CASSPQGRADTQYF. CDR3 bases: TGTGCCAGTAGTCCCCAAGGCAGGGCCGATACGCAGTATTTT.

This sequence joins TRBV10-1 and TRBJ2-7; TRBD1 matches 8 bases. Germline CDR1 WNHNN, CDR2 SYGVQD (reference sequence). CDR3 length: 13 amino acids. Trimming cost V 7 bases and J 2 bases; bases outside gene matches: 4. The CDR3 loop reads CASNGQGAYEQYF. The CDR3 DNA follows: TGCGCCAGCAATGGACAGGGCGCCTACGAGCAGTACTTC.

This sequence joins TRBV4-2 and TRBJ2-3; D remains ambiguous. The CDR3 contains 12 residues. CDR1 is LGHNA, CDR2 YNFKEQ, per germline. Trimming left V 4 bases short and J 4 bases short, with 6 bases between. The CDR3 DNA follows: TGTGCCAGCAGCCCCTCCGCAGATACGCAGTATTTT. Protein: CASSPSADTQYF.

The genes are TRBV6-5 and TRBJ2-1; D might be TRBD2 (7 bases). V lost 2 bases and J lost 7, with 15 bases in between. CDR3 length: 15 residues. The germline gives CDR1 MNHEY, CDR2 SVGAGI. The CDR3 loop reads CASSYGGGALNEQFF. The CDR3 coding sequence is TGTGCCAGCAGTTACGGGGGGGGCGCTTTGAATGAGCAGTTCTTC.

The chain carries TRBV2 and TRBJ1-4; D gene uncertain. Germline V CDR1 and CDR2: SNHLY, FYNNEI. The CDR3 runs 15 residues. V was cut by 6 bases and J by 2 bases, with 13 bases left in between. The CDR3 reads CASRITGETNEKLFF. The CDR3 DNA reads TGTGCCAGCAGGATAACCGGGGAGACTAATGAAAAACTGTTTTTT.

This sequence joins TRBV14 and TRBJ2-5; no clear D gene. V lost 3 bases and J lost 2, with 7 bases in between. The CDR3 is 13 amino acids. CDR1 and CDR2 from the germline V gene are SGHDN and FVKESK. The CDR3 DNA reads TGTGCCAGCAGCCACTCGGGTCAAGAGACCCAGTACTTC. Amino acids: CASSHSGQETQYF.

The chain's CDR3 is CASSSGDNYGYTF. The CDR3 DNA reads TGTGCCAGCAGCTCTGGGGATAACTATGGCTACACCTTC. The chain links TRBV7-9 to TRBJ1-2; D is uncertain. The V end lost 4 bases, the J end lost 1 base, and 7 bases lay between the germline ends. Germline V CDR1 and CDR2: SEHNR, FQNEAQ (reference sequence). The CDR3 is made up of 13 amino acids.

The V call is TRBV11-1, the J call TRBJ2-7; no reliable D call. Germline V gene lookup returns CDR1 SGHAT and CDR2 FQDESV (reference sequence). This CDR3 contains 11 residues. The V gene lost 4 bases and the J gene lost 5 bases, with 6 bases spanning the gap. In nucleotides, the CDR3 is TGTGCCAGCAGCTCCCCCCACGAGCAGTACTTC. Translated, it gives CASSSPHEQYF.

The chain has TRBV4-2 and TRBJ1-1, with D possibly being TRBD1 (5 bases). Germline-derived CDR1 and CDR2 are LGHNA and YNFKEQ. V was cut by 5 bases and J by 1 base, with 8 bases left in between. The CDR3 is 13 residues long. In DNA form, the CDR3 reads TGTGCCAGCAGCTTGGGACGGAACACTGAAGCTTTCTTT. Translation gives CASSLGRNTEAFF.

The rearrangement joins TRBV18 to TRBJ2-1; 7 bases align to TRBD2. After removal of 2 bases from V and 6 bases from J, the junction contained 4 bases not matched to a gene. Germline CDR1 and CDR2: KGHSH and LQKENI. This CDR3 comprises 14 residues. CDR3 sequence: CASSPIGGTNEQFF. The CDR3 bases are TGTGCCAGCTCACCAATCGGGGGGACCAATGAGCAGTTCTTC. The full variable domain, completed using reference TRBV18 and TRBJ2-1, is NAGVMQNPRHLVRRRGQEARLRCSPMKGHSHVYWYRQLPEEGLKFMVYLQKENIIDESGMPKERFSAEFPKEGPSILRIQQVVRGDSAAYFCASSPIGGTNEQFFGPGTRLTVL.

The gene calls are TRBV5-4 and TRBJ2-1; 8 nucleotides line up with TRBD2. Germline CDR1 is SGHNT and CDR2 is YYREEE (reference sequence). The CDR3 consists of 15 residues. The V gene end was trimmed by 5 bases and the J gene end by 8 bases; junction bases not matched to a gene: 12. The CDR3 reads CASSPVGGEYDEQFF. The CDR3 DNA reads as TGTGCCAGCAGTCCTGTCGGGGGGGAGTATGATGAGCAGTTCTTC.

The gene calls are TRBV19 and TRBJ2-5; 8 nucleotides match TRBD1. V was pared by 5 bases and J by 4 bases, with 6 bases of the junction left unmatched. The CDR3 has 14 residues. Germline CDR1 and CDR2: LNHDA and SQIVND (reference sequence). In DNA, the CDR3 is TGTGCCAGTAGTCCTACCGGGACAGGAGAGACCCAGTACTTC. Translated: CASSPTGTGETQYF.